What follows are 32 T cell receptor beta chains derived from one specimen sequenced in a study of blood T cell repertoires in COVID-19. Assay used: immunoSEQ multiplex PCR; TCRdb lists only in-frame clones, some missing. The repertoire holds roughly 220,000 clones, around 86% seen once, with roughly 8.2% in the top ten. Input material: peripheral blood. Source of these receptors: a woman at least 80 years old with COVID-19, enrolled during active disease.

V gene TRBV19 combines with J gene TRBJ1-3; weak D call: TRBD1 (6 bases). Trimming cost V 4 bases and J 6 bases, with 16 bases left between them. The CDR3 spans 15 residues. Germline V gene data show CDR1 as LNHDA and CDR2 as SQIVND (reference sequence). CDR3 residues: CASSTLVQGQNTIYF. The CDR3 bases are TGTGCCAGTAGTACATTGGTACAGGGCCAAAACACCATATATTTT.

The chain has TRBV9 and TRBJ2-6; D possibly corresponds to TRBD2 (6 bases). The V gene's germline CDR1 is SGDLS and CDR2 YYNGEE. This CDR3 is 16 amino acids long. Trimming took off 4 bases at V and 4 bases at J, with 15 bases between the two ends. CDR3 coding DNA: TGTGCCAGCAGCCCACGAGGCGGGGTCGGGGCCAACGTCCTGACTTTC. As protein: CASSPRGGVGANVLTF.

CDR3 region: CASSLTRGTQYF. The CDR3 bases are TGTGCCAGCAGTTTAACCAGGGGTACGCAGTATTTT. The chain joins TRBV12-3 or TRBV12-4 to TRBJ2-3, with a tentative D call TRBD1 (6 bases). Trimming shortened V by 2 bases and J by 8 bases, and 8 bases separated the two germline ends. The CDR3 totals 12 residues.

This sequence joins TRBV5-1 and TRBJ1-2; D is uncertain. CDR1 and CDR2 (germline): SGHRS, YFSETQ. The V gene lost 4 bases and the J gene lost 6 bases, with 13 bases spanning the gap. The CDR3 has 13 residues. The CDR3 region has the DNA TGCGCCAGCAGCCCCAACGGGGATGATGGCTACACCTTC. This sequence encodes CASSPNGDDGYTF.

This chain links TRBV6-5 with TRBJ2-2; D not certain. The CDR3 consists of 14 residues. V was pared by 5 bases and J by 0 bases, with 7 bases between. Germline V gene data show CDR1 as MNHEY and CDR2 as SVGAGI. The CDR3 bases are TGTGCCAGCAGTCCCCAAACGAACACCGGGGAGCTGTTTTTT. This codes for CASSPQTNTGELFF.

The CDR3 loop is CSFGRETQYF. The CDR3 DNA is TGCAGCTTTGGCCGGGAGACCCAGTACTTC. The chain couples TRBV29-1 to TRBJ2-5, with no clear D. The CDR3 consists of 10 residues. The V and J ends lost 8 bases and 5 bases respectively, with 9 bases between them. CDR1 and CDR2 (germline): SQVTM, ANQGSEA.

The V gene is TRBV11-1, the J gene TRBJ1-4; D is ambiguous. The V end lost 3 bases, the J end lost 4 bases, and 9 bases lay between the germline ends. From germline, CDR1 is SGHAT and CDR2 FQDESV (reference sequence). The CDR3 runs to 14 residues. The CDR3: CASSFGPSNEKLFF. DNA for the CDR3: TGTGCCAGCAGCTTCGGTCCTAGTAATGAAAAACTGTTTTTT.

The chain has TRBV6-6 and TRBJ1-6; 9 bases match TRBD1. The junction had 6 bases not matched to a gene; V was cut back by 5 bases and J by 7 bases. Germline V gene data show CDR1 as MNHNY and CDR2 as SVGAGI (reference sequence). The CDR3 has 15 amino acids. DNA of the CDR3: TGTGCCAGCAGTCCGAACAGGGGGCAGAATTCACCCCTCCACTTT. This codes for CASSPNRGQNSPLHF.

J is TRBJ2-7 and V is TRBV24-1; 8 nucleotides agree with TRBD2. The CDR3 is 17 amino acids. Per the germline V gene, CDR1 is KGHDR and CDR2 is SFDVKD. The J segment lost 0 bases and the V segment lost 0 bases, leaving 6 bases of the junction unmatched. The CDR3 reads CATSDLGSGTSSYEQYF. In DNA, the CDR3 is TGTGCCACCAGTGATTTGGGTTCCGGGACTAGCTCCTACGAGCAGTACTTC.

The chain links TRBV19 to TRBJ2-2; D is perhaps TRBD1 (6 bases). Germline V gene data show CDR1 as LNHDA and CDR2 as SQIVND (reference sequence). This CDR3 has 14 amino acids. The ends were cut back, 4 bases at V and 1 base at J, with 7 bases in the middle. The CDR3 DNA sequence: TGTGCCAGTAGTAACAGGGTGAACACCGGGGAGCTGTTTTTT. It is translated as CASSNRVNTGELFF.

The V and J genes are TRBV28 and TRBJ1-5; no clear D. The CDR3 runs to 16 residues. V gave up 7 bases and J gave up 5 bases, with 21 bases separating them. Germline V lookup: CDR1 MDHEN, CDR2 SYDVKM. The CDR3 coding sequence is TGTGCCAGCAATTTTCAATCGGCGGGCGATGATCAGCCCCAGCATTTT. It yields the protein CASNFQSAGDDQPQHF.

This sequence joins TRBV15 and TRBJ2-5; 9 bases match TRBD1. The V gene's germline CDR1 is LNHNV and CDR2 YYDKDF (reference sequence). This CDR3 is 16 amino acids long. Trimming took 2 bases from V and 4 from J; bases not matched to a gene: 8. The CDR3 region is CATSRPGQGKSETQYF. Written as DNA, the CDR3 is TGTGCCACCAGCAGACCGGGACAGGGTAAATCAGAGACCCAGTACTTC.

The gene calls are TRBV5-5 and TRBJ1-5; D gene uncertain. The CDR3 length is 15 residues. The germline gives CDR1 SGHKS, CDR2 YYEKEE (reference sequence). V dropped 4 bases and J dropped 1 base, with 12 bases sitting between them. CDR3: CASSPDAGSNQPQHF. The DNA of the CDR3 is TGTGCCAGCAGCCCGGATGCAGGAAGCAATCAGCCCCAGCATTTT.

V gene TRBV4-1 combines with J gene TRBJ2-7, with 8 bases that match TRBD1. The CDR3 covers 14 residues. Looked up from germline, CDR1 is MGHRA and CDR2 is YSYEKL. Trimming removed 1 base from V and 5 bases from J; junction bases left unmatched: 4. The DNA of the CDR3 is TGCGCCAGCAGCCAAGTAGGCAGGGGGCACGAGCAGTACTTC. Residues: CASSQVGRGHEQYF.

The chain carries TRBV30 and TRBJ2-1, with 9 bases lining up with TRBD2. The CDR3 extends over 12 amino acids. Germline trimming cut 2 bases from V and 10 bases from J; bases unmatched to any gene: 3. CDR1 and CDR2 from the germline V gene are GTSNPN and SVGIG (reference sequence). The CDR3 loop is CAWSRGLAEQFF. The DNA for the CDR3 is TGTGCCTGGAGTCGTGGACTAGCGGAGCAGTTCTTC. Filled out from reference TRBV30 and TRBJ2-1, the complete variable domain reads SQTIHQWPATLVQPVGSPLSLECTVEGTSNPNLYWYRQAAGRGLQLLFYSVGIGQISSEVPQNLSASRPQDRQFILSSKKLLLSDSGFYLCAWSRGLAEQFFGPGTRLTVL.

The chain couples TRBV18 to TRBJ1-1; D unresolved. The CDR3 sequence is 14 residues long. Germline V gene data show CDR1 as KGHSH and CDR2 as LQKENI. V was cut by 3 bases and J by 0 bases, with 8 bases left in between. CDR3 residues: CASSPGRLNTEAFF. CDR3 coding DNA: TGTGCCAGCTCACCCGGTCGCTTGAACACTGAAGCTTTCTTT.

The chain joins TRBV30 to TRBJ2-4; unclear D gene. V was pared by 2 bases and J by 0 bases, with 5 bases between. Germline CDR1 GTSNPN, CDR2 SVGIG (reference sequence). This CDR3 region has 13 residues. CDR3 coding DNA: TGTGCCTGGAGTTCACTAGCCAAAAACATTCAGTACTTC. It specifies CAWSSLAKNIQYF.

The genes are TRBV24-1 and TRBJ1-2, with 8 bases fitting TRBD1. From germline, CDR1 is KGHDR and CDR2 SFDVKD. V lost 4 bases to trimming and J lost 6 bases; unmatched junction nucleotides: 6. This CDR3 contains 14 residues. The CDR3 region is CATSDFDRGHGYTF. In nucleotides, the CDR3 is TGTGCCACCAGTGACTTCGACAGGGGACATGGCTACACCTTC.

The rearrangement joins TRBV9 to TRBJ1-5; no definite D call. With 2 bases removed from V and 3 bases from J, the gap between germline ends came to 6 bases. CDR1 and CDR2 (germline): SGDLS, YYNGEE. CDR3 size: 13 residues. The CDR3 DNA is TGTGCCAGCAGCGTCGGGTTCAATCAGCCCCAGCATTTT. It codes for CASSVGFNQPQHF.

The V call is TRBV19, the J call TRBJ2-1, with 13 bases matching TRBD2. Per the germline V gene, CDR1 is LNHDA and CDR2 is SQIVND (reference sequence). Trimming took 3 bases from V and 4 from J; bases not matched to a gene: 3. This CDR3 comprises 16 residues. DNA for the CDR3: TGTGCCAGTAGTATTTGGACTAGCGGGAGTTACAATGAGCAGTTCTTC. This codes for CASSIWTSGSYNEQFF.

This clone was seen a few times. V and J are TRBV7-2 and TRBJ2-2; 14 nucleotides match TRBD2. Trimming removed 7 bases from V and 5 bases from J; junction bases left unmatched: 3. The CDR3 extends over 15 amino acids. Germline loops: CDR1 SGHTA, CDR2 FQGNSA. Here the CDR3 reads CASKGLAGVTGELFF. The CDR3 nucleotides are TGTGCCAGCAAGGGACTAGCGGGAGTAACCGGGGAGCTGTTTTTT.

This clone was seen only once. The chain's CDR3 is CASSSTGDQNTEAFF. DNA of the CDR3: TGCGCCAGCAGCTCTACAGGGGACCAAAACACTGAAGCTTTCTTT. The rearrangement uses TRBV5-1 and TRBJ1-1, with 7 positions matching TRBD1. The CDR3 totals 15 residues. Germline V gene lookup returns CDR1 SGHRS and CDR2 YFSETQ. V shed 3 bases, J shed 2 bases, and the junction held 7 bases outside the gene matches.

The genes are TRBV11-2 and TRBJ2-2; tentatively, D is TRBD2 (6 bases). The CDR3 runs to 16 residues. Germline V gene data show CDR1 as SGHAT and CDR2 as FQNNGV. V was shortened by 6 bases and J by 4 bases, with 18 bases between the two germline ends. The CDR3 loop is CASRPSPRLVTGELFF. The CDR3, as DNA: TGTGCCAGCAGGCCTAGTCCCCGACTAGTCACCGGGGAGCTGTTTTTT.

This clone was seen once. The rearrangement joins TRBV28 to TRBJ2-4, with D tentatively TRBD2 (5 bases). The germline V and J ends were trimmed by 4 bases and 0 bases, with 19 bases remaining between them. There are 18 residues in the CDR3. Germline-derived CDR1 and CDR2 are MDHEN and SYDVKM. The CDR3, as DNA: TGTGCCAGCAGTTCCACTGGTGAGGGTTTGATAGCCAAAAACATTCAGTACTTC. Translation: CASSSTGEGLIAKNIQYF. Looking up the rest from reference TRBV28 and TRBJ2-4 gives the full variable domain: DVKVTQSSRYLVKRTGEKVFLECVQDMDHENMFWYRQDPGLGLRLIYFSYDVKMKEKGDIPEGYSVSREKKERFSLILESASTNQTSMYLCASSSTGEGLIAKNIQYFGAGTRLSVL.

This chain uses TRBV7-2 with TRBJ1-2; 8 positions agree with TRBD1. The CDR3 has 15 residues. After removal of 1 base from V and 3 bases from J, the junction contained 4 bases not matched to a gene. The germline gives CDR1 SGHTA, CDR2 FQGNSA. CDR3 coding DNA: TGTGCCAGCAGCTTAGGGACAGGGATCGACTATGGCTACACCTTC. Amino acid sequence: CASSLGTGIDYGYTF. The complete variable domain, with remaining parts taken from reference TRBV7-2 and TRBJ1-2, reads GAGVSQSPSNKVTEKGKDVELRCDPISGHTALYWYRQSLGQGLEFLIYFQGNSAPDKSGLPSDRFSAERTGGSVSTLTIQRTQQEDSAVYLCASSLGTGIDYGYTFGSGTRLTVV.

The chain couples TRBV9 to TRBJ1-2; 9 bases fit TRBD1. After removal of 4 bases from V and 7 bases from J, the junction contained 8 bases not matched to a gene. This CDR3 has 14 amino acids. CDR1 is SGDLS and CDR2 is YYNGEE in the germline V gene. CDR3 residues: CASSPQGAYSGYTF. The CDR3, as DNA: TGTGCCAGCAGCCCACAGGGGGCGTACAGTGGCTACACCTTC. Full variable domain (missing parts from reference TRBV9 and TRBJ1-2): DSGVTQTPKHLITATGQRVTLRCSPRSGDLSVYWYQQSLDQGLQFLIQYYNGEERAKGNILERFSAQQFPDLHSELNLSSLELGDSALYFCASSPQGAYSGYTFGSGTRLTVV.

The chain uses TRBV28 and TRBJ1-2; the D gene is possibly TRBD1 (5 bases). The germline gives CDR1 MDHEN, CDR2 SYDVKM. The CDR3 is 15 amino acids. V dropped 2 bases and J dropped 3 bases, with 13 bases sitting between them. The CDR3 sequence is CASSLGGSVDYGYTF. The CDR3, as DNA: TGTGCCAGCAGTTTAGGGGGGTCCGTAGACTATGGCTACACCTTC.

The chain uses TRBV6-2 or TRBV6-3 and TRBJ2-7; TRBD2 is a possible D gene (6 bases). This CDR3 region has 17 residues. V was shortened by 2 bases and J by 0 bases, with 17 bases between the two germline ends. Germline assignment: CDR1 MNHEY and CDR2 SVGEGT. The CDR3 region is CASSYGDLALSSYEQYF. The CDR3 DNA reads TGTGCCAGCAGTTACGGGGACCTAGCGTTGAGCTCCTACGAGCAGTACTTC.

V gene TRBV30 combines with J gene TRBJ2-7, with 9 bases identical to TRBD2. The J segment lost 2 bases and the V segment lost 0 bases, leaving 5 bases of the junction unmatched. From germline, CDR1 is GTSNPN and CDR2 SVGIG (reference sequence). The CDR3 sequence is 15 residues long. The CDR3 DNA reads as TGTGCCTGGAGTGTACTCGGCGGGAGGGCCTACGAGCAGTACTTC. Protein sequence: CAWSVLGGRAYEQYF.

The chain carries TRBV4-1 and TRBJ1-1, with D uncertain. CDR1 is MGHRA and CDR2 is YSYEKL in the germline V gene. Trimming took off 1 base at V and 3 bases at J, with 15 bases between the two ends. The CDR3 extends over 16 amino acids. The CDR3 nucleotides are TGCGCCAGCAGCCAAGTGTCGGGTGGGCGGGACACTGAAGCTTTCTTT. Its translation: CASSQVSGGRDTEAFF.

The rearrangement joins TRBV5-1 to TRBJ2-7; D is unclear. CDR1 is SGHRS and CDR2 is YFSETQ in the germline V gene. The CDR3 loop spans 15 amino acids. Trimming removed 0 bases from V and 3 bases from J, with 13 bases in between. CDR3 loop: CASSLGSAGGYEQYF. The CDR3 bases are TGCGCCAGCAGCTTGGGTTCGGCCGGCGGCTACGAGCAGTACTTC.

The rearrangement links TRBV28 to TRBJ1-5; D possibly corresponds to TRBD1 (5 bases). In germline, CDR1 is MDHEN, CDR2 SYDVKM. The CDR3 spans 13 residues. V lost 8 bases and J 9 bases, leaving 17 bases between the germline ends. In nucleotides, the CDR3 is TGTGCCAGCCTTGCAGGGAGGATAGGGCCCCAGCATTTT. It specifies CASLAGRIGPQHF.